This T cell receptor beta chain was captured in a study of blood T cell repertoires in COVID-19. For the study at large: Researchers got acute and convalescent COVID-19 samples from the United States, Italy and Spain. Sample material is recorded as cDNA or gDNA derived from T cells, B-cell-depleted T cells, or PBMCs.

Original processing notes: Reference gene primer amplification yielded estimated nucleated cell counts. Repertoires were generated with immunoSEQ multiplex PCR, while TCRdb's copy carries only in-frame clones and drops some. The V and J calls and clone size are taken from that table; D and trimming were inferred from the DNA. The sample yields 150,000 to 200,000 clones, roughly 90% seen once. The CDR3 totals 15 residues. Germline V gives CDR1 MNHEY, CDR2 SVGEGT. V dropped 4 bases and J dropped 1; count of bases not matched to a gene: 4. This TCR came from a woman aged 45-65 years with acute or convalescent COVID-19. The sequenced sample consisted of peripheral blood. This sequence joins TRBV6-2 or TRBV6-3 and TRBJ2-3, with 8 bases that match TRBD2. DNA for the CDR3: TGTGCCAGCAGTTTATCGGGGGGGGGCACAGATACGCAGTATTTT. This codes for CASSLSGGGTDTQYF.